This T cell receptor beta chain derives from a study of blood T cells in healthy people across ages. Findings and limits, study-wide: Investigators treated diversity estimates from one million T cells as underestimates.

CDR3 length: 15 amino acids. In germline, CDR1 is DFQATT, CDR2 SNEGSKA (reference sequence). V lost 1 base to trimming and J lost 7 bases; unmatched junction nucleotides: 8. This clonotype showed up just once. Its antigen remains unidentified. For the second PCR, which ran for about 7 to 11 cycles, a sample-barcoded 5' primer and a J-beta primer mix were used. Every single cDNA molecule received a tag from a template-switch adaptor with 12 random nucleotides. TCRdb used MiXCR to reprocess the 5' RACE reads, holding one entry per CDR3 protein. The sample holds around 970,000 distinct CDR3 sequences, about 53% seen once.

The V call is TRBV20-1, the J call TRBJ2-1; 9 bases match TRBD2. This sequence was found in a woman aged 60-75 years in good health. The sequencing sample was made of blood. The CDR3 bases are TGCAGTGCTAGAGGAGCGGGAGGAGATTTGAATGAGCAGTTCTTC. Translating gives CSARGAGGDLNEQFF.